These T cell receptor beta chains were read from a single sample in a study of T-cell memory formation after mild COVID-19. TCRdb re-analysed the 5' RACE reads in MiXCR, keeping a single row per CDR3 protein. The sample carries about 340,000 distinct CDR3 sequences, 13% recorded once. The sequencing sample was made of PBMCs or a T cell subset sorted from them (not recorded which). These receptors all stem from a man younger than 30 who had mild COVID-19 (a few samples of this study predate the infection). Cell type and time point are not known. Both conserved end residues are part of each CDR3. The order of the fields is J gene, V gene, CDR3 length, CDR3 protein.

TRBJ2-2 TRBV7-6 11 CASTSGGELFF
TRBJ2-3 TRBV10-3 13 CATYGEVTDTQYF
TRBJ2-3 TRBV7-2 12 CASSQTWGTQYF
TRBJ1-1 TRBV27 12 CASSSPTRKAFF
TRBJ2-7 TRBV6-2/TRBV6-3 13 CASSSGLTYEQYF
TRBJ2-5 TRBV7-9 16 CASSPGLAGKIETQYF
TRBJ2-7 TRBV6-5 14 CASSYAGVGYEQYF
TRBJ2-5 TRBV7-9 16 CASSLEGVGYQETQYF
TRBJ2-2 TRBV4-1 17 CASSQRYNPNLAGELFF
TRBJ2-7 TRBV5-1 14 CASSLVENYYEQYF
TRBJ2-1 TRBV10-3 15 CAIRAGTSGGIEQFF
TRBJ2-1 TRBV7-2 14 CASGRDRVGGEQFF
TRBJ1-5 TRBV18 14 CASYDGTSVQPQHF
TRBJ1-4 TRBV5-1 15 CASSDGVGYNEKLFF
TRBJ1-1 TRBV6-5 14 CASSYRTGDTEAFF
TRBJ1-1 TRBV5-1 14 CASSLAEMNTEAFF
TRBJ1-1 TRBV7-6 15 CASSLQASMNTEAFF
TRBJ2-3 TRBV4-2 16 CASSLGSGGGGDTQYF
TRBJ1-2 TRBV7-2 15 CASSSSTGTVYGYTF
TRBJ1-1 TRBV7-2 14 CASSQGPMNTEAFF
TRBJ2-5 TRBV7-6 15 CASRRTSGDQETQYF
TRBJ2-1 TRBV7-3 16 CASSESAGLDYNEQFF
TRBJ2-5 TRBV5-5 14 CATHLGDSRQTQYF
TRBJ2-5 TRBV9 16 CASSVGSLAEQETQYF
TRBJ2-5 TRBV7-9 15 CASSLDTAPLETQYF
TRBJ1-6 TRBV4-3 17 CASSQEPPPGGNSPLHF
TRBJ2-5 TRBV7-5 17 CISVPEAQQDAQETQYF
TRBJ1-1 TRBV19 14 CASSDLQRYTEAFF
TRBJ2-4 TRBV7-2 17 CASSLATTGLAKNIQYF
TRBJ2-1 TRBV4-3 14 CASSQVSGDNEQFF
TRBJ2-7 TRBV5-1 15 CASSQSGTGSYEQYF
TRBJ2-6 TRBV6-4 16 CASSVTGGAGANVLTF
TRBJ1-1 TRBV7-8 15 CASSGTGTANTEAFF
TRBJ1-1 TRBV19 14 CASSIDRGNTEAFF
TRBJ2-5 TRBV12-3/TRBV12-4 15 CASSDHGLVRETQYF
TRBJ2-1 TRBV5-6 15 CASSARVLGYNEQFF
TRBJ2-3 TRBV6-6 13 CASETGGSDTQYF
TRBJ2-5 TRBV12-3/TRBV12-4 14 CASSFGVRQETQYF
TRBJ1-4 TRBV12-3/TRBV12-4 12 CASRTGEEKLFF
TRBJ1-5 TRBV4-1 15 CASSQDSGGSQPQHF
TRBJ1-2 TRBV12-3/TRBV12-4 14 CASSPGQPNYGYTF
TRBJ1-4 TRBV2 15 CASVWTGATNEKLFF
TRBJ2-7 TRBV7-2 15 CASSHGGSLGVEQYF
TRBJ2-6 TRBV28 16 CASIPIGAPGANVLTF
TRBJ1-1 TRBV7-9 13 CASSFSGSTEAFF
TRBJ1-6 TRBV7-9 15 CASSPRQGSNSPLHF